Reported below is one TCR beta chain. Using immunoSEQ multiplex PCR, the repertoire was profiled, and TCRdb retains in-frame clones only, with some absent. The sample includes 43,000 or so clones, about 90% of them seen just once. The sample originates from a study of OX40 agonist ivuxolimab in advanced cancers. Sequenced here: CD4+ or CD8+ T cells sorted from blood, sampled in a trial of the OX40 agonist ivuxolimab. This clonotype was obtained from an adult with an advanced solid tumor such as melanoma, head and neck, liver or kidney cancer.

The CDR3 loop is CASSLALAGVDTQYF. DNA of the CDR3: TGCGCCAGCAGCTTGGCACTAGCGGGAGTTGATACGCAGTATTTT. The chain has TRBV5-1 and TRBJ2-3; TRBD2 agrees at 11 bases. From germline, CDR1 is SGHRS and CDR2 YFSETQ. Trimming cost V 0 bases and J 6 bases; bases outside gene matches: 3. The CDR3 spans 15 residues.